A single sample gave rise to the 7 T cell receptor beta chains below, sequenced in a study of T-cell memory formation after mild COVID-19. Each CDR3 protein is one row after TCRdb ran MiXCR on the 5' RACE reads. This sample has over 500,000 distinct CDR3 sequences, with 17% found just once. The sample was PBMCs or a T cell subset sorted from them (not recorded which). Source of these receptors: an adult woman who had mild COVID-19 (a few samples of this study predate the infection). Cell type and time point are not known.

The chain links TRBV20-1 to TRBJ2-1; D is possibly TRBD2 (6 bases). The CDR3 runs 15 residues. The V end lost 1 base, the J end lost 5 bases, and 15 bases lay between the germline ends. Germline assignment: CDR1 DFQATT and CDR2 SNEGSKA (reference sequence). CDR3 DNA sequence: TGCAGTGCTAGAGTCCAGACTAGTCGGCACAATGAGCAGTTCTTC. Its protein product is CSARVQTSRHNEQFF.

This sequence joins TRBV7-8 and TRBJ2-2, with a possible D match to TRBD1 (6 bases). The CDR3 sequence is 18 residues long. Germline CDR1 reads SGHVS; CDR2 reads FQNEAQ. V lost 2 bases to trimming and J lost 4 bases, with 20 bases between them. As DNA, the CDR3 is TGTGCCAGCAGCTTAATTAGCGTACGGGACACTCGCACCGGGGAGCTGTTTTTT. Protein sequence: CASSLISVRDTRTGELFF.

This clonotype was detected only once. The CDR3 DNA sequence: TGTGCCAGCAGCCCTGGACTCTCGCCTGGACTAGCGGGAGTTTACGAGCAGTACTTC. As protein: CASSPGLSPGLAGVYEQYF. This sequence joins TRBV12-3 or TRBV12-4 and TRBJ2-7; 13 bases are a match to TRBD2. Trimming cost V 6 bases and J 4 bases; bases outside gene matches: 18. This CDR3 has 19 residues.

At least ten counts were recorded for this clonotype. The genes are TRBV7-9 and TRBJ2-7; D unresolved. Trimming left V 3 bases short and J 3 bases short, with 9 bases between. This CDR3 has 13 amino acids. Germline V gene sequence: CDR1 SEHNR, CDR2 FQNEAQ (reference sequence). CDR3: CASSLSNGYEQYF. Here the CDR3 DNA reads TGTGCCAGCAGCTTGAGTAACGGCTACGAGCAGTACTTC.

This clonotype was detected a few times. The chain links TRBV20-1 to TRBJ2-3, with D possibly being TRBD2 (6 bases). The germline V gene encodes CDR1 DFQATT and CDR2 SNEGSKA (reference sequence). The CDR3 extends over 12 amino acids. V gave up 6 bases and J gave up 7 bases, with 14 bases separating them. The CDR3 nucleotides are TGCAGTGCCCCCGATCGGGAGTATACGCAGTATTTT. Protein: CSAPDREYTQYF.

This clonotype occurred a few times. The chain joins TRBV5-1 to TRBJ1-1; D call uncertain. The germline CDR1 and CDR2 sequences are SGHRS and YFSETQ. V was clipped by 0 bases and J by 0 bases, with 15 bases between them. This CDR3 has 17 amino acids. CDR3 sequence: CASSLVVLTAMNTEAFF. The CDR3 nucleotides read TGCGCCAGCAGCTTGGTTGTGTTAACCGCAATGAACACTGAAGCTTTCTTT.

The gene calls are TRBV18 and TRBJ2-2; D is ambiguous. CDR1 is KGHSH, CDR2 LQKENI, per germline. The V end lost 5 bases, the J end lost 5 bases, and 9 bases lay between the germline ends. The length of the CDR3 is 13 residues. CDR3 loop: CASSASVTGELFF. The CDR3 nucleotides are TGTGCCAGCTCAGCGAGTGTGACCGGGGAGCTGTTTTTT.